The 21 T cell receptor beta chains in this list originate from one sample, sequenced in a study of blood T cell repertoires in COVID-19. The table came from immunoSEQ multiplex PCR; TCRdb's copy has only in-frame clones and leaves some out. The table has approximately 280,000 clones, 89% seen once. Source material: peripheral blood. The receptors here all came from a man aged 50-59 years with acute or convalescent COVID-19.

V and J are TRBV5-1 and TRBJ1-2, with TRBD1 identical over 7 bases. J gave up 4 bases and V 0 bases, and 3 bases lay outside the gene matches. This CDR3 has 14 amino acids. Germline CDR1 is SGHRS and CDR2 is YFSETQ. The CDR3 sequence: CASSLGQGPYGYTF. Written as DNA, the CDR3 is TGCGCCAGCAGCTTGGGACAGGGACCCTATGGCTACACCTTC.

The rearrangement links TRBV12-3 or TRBV12-4 to TRBJ2-7; D not resolved. The CDR3 covers 13 residues. Trimming took 7 bases from V and 3 from J, leaving 13 bases between them. The CDR3 DNA reads as TGTGCCAGCATGAACAGCCCAGACTACGAGCAGTACTTC. Amino acids: CASMNSPDYEQYF.

The CDR3 region is CASIRRDRGNSPLHF. For the CDR3, the DNA is TGTGCCAGCATTCGACGGGACAGGGGCAATTCACCCCTCCACTTT. The rearrangement links TRBV6-5 to TRBJ1-6; 10 bases agree with TRBD1. The CDR3 is made up of 15 amino acids. Germline lookup yields CDR1 MNHEY and CDR2 SVGAGI. Trimming at V came to 7 bases and at J to 7 bases, leaving 7 bases not matched to a gene.

The chain employs TRBV6-5 and TRBJ2-1; 11 bases map to TRBD2. Germline V lookup: CDR1 MNHEY, CDR2 SVGAGI. The CDR3 consists of 15 residues. The V segment lost 7 bases and the J segment 6 bases; nucleotides outside the gene matches: 8. CDR3 amino acids: CASTPGLAAPNEQFF. The CDR3 DNA is TGTGCCAGCACCCCGGGACTAGCGGCCCCCAATGAGCAGTTCTTC.

This clone has just one count. The chain joins TRBV7-9 to TRBJ1-4, with D uncertain. Germline V lookup: CDR1 SEHNR, CDR2 FQNEAQ (reference sequence). CDR3 length: 13 amino acids. The V end was cut by 8 bases, the J end by 0 bases, with 7 bases between. CDR3 loop: CASEKTTNEKLFF. The CDR3 coding sequence is TGTGCCAGCGAGAAAACAACTAATGAAAAACTGTTTTTT.

This clone was observed once. The chain links TRBV19 to TRBJ1-4; possible D gene TRBD1, 6 bases. CDR3 length: 16 amino acids. The ends were cut back, 3 bases at V and 1 base at J, with 12 bases in the middle. CDR1 is LNHDA, CDR2 SQIVND, per germline (reference sequence). CDR3 DNA: TGTGCCAGTAGTATTCCAGGGGCCAGAACTAATGAAAAACTGTTTTTT. It specifies CASSIPGARTNEKLFF.

The rearrangement uses TRBV2 and TRBJ2-2; TRBD2 might be the D (6 bases). V was cut by 4 bases and J by 3 bases, with 12 bases left in between. The CDR3 is made up of 15 amino acids. CDR1 is SNHLY and CDR2 is FYNNEI in the germline V gene. The CDR3 spells CASSVGGLDTGELFF. CDR3 coding DNA: TGTGCCAGCAGTGTAGGAGGGTTAGACACCGGGGAGCTGTTTTTT.

The rearrangement joins TRBV2 to TRBJ1-1; D uncertain. Germline CDR1 and CDR2: SNHLY and FYNNEI. The V end lost 4 bases, the J end lost 7 bases, and 7 bases lay between the germline ends. This CDR3 spans 11 amino acids. In DNA, the CDR3 is TGTGCCAGCAGTGCGGCGGTTGAAGCTTTCTTT. This translates into CASSAAVEAFF.

This clone appeared a few times. The chain combines TRBV2 with TRBJ1-3; 8 bases line up with TRBD1. After removal of 3 bases from V and 0 bases from J, the junction contained 1 base not matched to a gene. The V gene's germline CDR1 is SNHLY and CDR2 FYNNEI. The CDR3 spans 15 residues. CDR3 in amino acids: CASSDDRGSGNTIYF. The CDR3 bases are TGTGCCAGCAGTGACGACAGGGGCTCTGGAAACACCATATATTTT.

This clone was seen only once. V gene TRBV2 combines with J gene TRBJ2-7, with D perhaps TRBD2 (5 bases). CDR3 length: 14 residues. Germline V gene sequence: CDR1 SNHLY, CDR2 FYNNEI. V dropped 8 bases and J dropped 4 bases, with 18 bases sitting between them. The CDR3 loop is CASGWERFGYEQYF. The CDR3 nucleotides are TGTGCCAGCGGATGGGAGCGATTTGGTTACGAGCAGTACTTC.

This clone was seen once. The chain has TRBV9 and TRBJ2-7; 11 nucleotides agree with TRBD1. The germline gives CDR1 SGDLS, CDR2 YYNGEE. This CDR3 contains 15 residues. V lost 3 bases and J lost 3; bases outside the gene matches: 5. Here the CDR3 DNA reads TGTGCCAGCAGCGCCGCCGGGACAGGGGGCTACGAGCAGTACTTC. This codes for CASSAAGTGGYEQYF.

A remark on this clone: The same CDR3 is also encoded by other DNA sequences in this sample. This chain connects TRBV19 to TRBJ1-1, with 8 bases lining up with TRBD1. In germline, CDR1 is LNHDA, CDR2 SQIVND (reference sequence). This CDR3 comprises 13 residues. V was pared by 4 bases and J by 5 bases, with 3 bases of the junction left unmatched. In DNA form, the CDR3 reads TGTGCCAGTAGTACCTACAGGGGGACTGAAGCTTTCTTT. It translates to CASSTYRGTEAFF. Based on the CDR3 plus reference TRBV19 and TRBJ1-1, the full variable domain is DGGITQSPKYLFRKEGQNVTLSCEQNLNHDAMYWYRQDPGQGLRLIYYSQIVNDFQKGDIAEGYSVSREKKESFPLTVTSAQKNPTAFYLCASSTYRGTEAFFGQGTRLTVV.

The rearrangement uses TRBV2 and TRBJ1-4; no clear D gene. Germline V gene lookup returns CDR1 SNHLY and CDR2 FYNNEI. The CDR3 covers 13 residues. V lost 3 bases and J 8 bases, leaving 10 bases between the germline ends. The CDR3 DNA follows: TGTGCCAGCAGTGACCGGGGATACGAAAAACTGTTTTTT. It encodes CASSDRGYEKLFF.

This clone was counted a few times. V usage is TRBV7-9 and J usage is TRBJ2-2; 7 bases agree with TRBD1. The trim removed 5 bases at V and 4 bases at J, leaving 7 bases unmatched. Germline V gene sequence: CDR1 SEHNR, CDR2 FQNEAQ (reference sequence). The CDR3 contains 15 residues. The CDR3 DNA sequence: TGTGCCAGCAGCCCCGGCCACAGGGGCACCGGGGAGCTGTTTTTT. Protein product: CASSPGHRGTGELFF.

V usage is TRBV19 and J usage is TRBJ2-6, with a weak D call TRBD2 (5 bases). V lost 6 bases and J lost 2, with 14 bases in between. Germline CDR1 and CDR2: LNHDA and SQIVND (reference sequence). The CDR3 covers 16 residues. The CDR3 DNA sequence: TGTGCCAGTAGCCCGCCGGGGTTCGCTGGGGCCAACGTCCTGACTTTC. It codes for CASSPPGFAGANVLTF.

The V gene is TRBV7-8, the J gene TRBJ2-3; D may be TRBD2 (5 bases). V shed 5 bases and J shed 1 base, with 10 bases lying between them. CDR1 SGHVS and CDR2 FQNEAQ come from the germline V gene. This CDR3 comprises 14 residues. The CDR3 reads CASSRGPRTDTQYF. CDR3 bases: TGTGCCAGCAGCCGAGGGCCTCGCACAGATACGCAGTATTTT.

CDR3 in DNA: TGTGCCATCAGGGACCCACAGGGCCCCAACACCGGGGAGCTGTTTTTT. Translation: CAIRDPQGPNTGELFF. The chain uses TRBV10-3 and TRBJ2-2; tentative D call: TRBD1 (6 bases). CDR1 is ENHRY and CDR2 is SYGVKD in the germline V gene. Between the trimmed V and J ends, which lost 6 bases and 2 bases, there was a span of 16 bases. There are 16 residues in the CDR3.

V gene TRBV2 combines with J gene TRBJ1-1; weak D call: TRBD1 (6 bases). V lost 2 bases to trimming and J lost 5 bases, with 12 bases between them. Germline CDR1 is SNHLY and CDR2 is FYNNEI. This CDR3 comprises 14 residues. CDR3 sequence reads: CASSESGTLTEAFF. DNA for the CDR3: TGTGCCAGCAGTGAAAGTGGGACATTGACTGAAGCTTTCTTT.

Here the CDR3 reads CASSFTDSHYNEQFF. CDR3 in DNA: TGCGCCAGCAGCTTTACGGACTCCCACTACAATGAGCAGTTCTTC. This chain connects TRBV5-1 to TRBJ2-1; TRBD2 is a possible D gene (5 bases). The CDR3 runs to 15 residues. The germline gives CDR1 SGHRS, CDR2 YFSETQ. V was cut by 2 bases and J by 3 bases, with 12 bases left in between.

The chain has TRBV6-5 and TRBJ2-5; 9 bases match TRBD1. The ends lost 5 bases at V and 4 bases at J; junction bases unmatched: 5. The CDR3 sequence is 14 residues long. The germline CDR1 and CDR2 sequences are MNHEY and SVGAGI. This CDR3 is CASSPLTGGETQYF. CDR3 sequence (DNA): TGTGCCAGCAGTCCCCTGACAGGGGGAGAGACCCAGTACTTC.

This rearrangement joins TRBV6-6 to TRBJ2-7; D is possibly TRBD1 (5 bases). This CDR3 region has 13 residues. Trimming removed 5 bases from V and 3 bases from J, with 11 bases in between. Germline CDR1 is MNHNY and CDR2 is SVGAGI (reference sequence). The CDR3 DNA reads TGTGCCAGCAGTGGGCGACAGATCTACGAGCAGTACTTC. Translation: CASSGRQIYEQYF.